The sequence of this T cell receptor beta chain was determined in a study of Graves' ophthalmopathy and Graves' hyperthyroidism. For repertoire sequencing, the TCR beta CDR3 regions were amplified from RNA transcripts. An initial RT-PCR round employing HTBI primers preceded a second-round multiplex PCR. One entry per CDR3 protein, called by TCRdb with MiXCR from the multiplex PCR reads. The sample has about 380,000 distinct CDR3 sequences, 15% seen once. This CDR3 region has 17 residues. Per germline, CDR1 MNHEY and CDR2 SVGEGT. Trimming took 5 bases from V and 2 from J, leaving 19 bases between them. This clonotype appeared many times.

The genes are TRBV6-2 or TRBV6-3 and TRBJ1-5; the D gene is possibly TRBD1 (6 bases). This clonotype originated in a woman aged 18-29 years with stable Graves' hyperthyroidism. The sample consisted of peripheral blood. The DNA for the CDR3 is TGTGCCAGCAGTAGCCCAGCGACGGACAGACGCAATCAGCCCCAGCATTTT. Amino acid sequence: CASSSPATDRRNQPQHF.